The 29 T cell receptor beta chains given below trace back to one sample, sequenced in a study of lymphopenia after photon versus proton radiotherapy (dated by TCRdb to between 2018 and 2021). The method was the immunoSEQ multiplex PCR assay. TCRdb re-hosts the immuneACCESS table, in-frame sequences only. Its copies lack some clones; in the studies checked, an unresolved V gene accounts for under half of them, and the cause for the rest is not known. The sample table contains around 50,000 clones; only one count was recorded for 70% to 85% of them. Approximately 2% of the sample belongs to the ten largest clones. Sequenced here: peripheral blood, sampled from a patient treated with proton-based radiotherapy. The receptors were gathered from a man between 60 and 75 years old with pancreatic cancer.

The chain employs TRBV6-5 and TRBJ1-1; unclear D gene. V shed 6 bases and J shed 3 bases, with 8 bases lying between them. This CDR3 contains 12 residues. The germline gives CDR1 MNHEY, CDR2 SVGAGI. The CDR3 spells CASREWDTEAFF. The CDR3 DNA reads TGTGCCAGCAGGGAGTGGGACACTGAAGCTTTCTTT.

The rearrangement joins TRBV4-1 to TRBJ2-3, with a weak D call TRBD2 (5 bases). Per germline, CDR1 MGHRA and CDR2 YSYEKL. CDR3 length: 19 residues. The germline V and J ends were trimmed by 0 bases and 2 bases, with 21 bases remaining between them. CDR3 DNA: TGCGCCAGCAGCCAAGATCTTGGGAGTAGCCGGAGGTTCACAGATACGCAGTATTTT. Its protein is CASSQDLGSSRRFTDTQYF.

This chain joins TRBV2 and TRBJ2-7; D possibly corresponds to TRBD2 (6 bases). CDR1 and CDR2 from the germline V gene are SNHLY and FYNNEI. CDR3 size: 14 residues. Trimming pared 6 bases from V and 3 bases from J, leaving 15 bases between. The CDR3 reads CASSVRDSYYEQYF. DNA of the CDR3: TGTGCCAGCAGCGTGCGGGACTCCTACTACGAGCAGTACTTC. Combining the CDR3 with reference TRBV2 and TRBJ2-7 gives the whole variable domain EPEVTQTPSHQVTQMGQEVILRCVPISNHLYFYWYRQILGQKVEFLVSFYNNEISEKSEIFDDQFSVERPDGSNFTLKIRSTKLEDSAMYFCASSVRDSYYEQYFGPGTRLTVT.

This clone was counted a single time. V usage is TRBV27 and J usage is TRBJ1-5; 7 bases are shared with TRBD1. The junction had 6 bases not matched to a gene; V was cut back by 6 bases and J by 1 base. The length of the CDR3 is 15 residues. The germline CDR1 and CDR2 sequences are MNHEY and SMNVEV (reference sequence). As DNA, the CDR3 is TGTGCCAGCAGACTTGGACAGGTCAGCAATCAGCCCCAGCATTTT. Translating it yields CASRLGQVSNQPQHF.

The genes are TRBV10-3 and TRBJ1-4; D unclear. Trimming took off 2 bases at V and 5 bases at J, with 9 bases between the two ends. Germline V gene sequence: CDR1 ENHRY, CDR2 SYGVKD. The CDR3 consists of 14 residues. The CDR3 region is CAISEPGINEKLFF. CDR3 coding DNA: TGTGCCATCAGTGAGCCGGGCATAAATGAAAAACTGTTTTTT.

The chain employs TRBV6-5 and TRBJ1-1, with D maybe TRBD1 (6 bases). This CDR3 has 15 amino acids. Trimming removed 7 bases from V and 1 base from J, with 16 bases in between. Germline CDR1 reads MNHEY; CDR2 reads SVGAGI. Written as DNA, the CDR3 is TGTGCCAGCACCTCATTAGGACAGAGGAACACTGAAGCTTTCTTT. Amino acid sequence: CASTSLGQRNTEAFF.

V usage is TRBV29-1 and J usage is TRBJ2-5; TRBD2 matches at 7 bases. CDR3 length: 13 residues. Germline V gene data show CDR1 as SQVTM and CDR2 as ANQGSEA. The V and J ends lost 4 bases and 9 bases, in that order; junction bases with no gene match: 11. This CDR3 reads CSVGASGFRSQYF. Here the CDR3 DNA reads TGCAGCGTTGGGGCTAGCGGCTTCAGGTCCCAGTACTTC.

V is TRBV6-1 and J is TRBJ1-5; 8 bases align to TRBD1. The CDR3 consists of 20 residues. The J segment lost 2 bases and the V segment lost 3 bases, leaving 18 bases of the junction unmatched. Germline values: CDR1 MNHNS, CDR2 SASEGT. CDR3 coding DNA: TGTGCCAGCAGTGACCCCCGGACAGGGCGAGGGGGTAGTCGCAATCAGCCCCAGCATTTT. As protein: CASSDPRTGRGGSRNQPQHF.

V and J are TRBV2 and TRBJ1-4; D is unresolved. V lost 4 bases to trimming and J lost 0 bases, with 9 bases between them. The CDR3 is made up of 15 amino acids. Germline V gene sequence: CDR1 SNHLY, CDR2 FYNNEI. As DNA, the CDR3 is TGTGCCAGCAGTGGAACTCTTGCAACTAATGAAAAACTGTTTTTT. This codes for CASSGTLATNEKLFF.

The chain links TRBV2 to TRBJ2-5; TRBD1 might be the D (5 bases). CDR3 size: 14 residues. The germline V gene has CDR1 SNHLY and CDR2 FYNNEI. V was cut by 4 bases and J by 5 bases, with 14 bases left in between. The CDR3: CASSVSRVGETQYF. The CDR3 nucleotides are TGTGCCAGCAGTGTATCCAGGGTTGGCGAGACCCAGTACTTC.

CDR3 sequence (DNA): TGTGCCATCAGTGAGATGGGGTTCTATGGCTACACCTTC. This gives the protein CAISEMGFYGYTF. This chain joins TRBV10-3 and TRBJ1-2; D gene ambiguous. The CDR3 totals 13 residues. V was pared by 2 bases and J by 4 bases, with 8 bases between. CDR1 is ENHRY and CDR2 is SYGVKD in the germline V gene.

The chain links TRBV14 to TRBJ2-5; maybe TRBD1 (5 bases). TRBJ2-7 matches the DNA end more closely, so the J call is doubtful. CDR1 SGHDN and CDR2 FVKESK come from the germline V gene. The CDR3 length is 15 residues. The DNA for the CDR3 is TGTGCCAGCAGCCAAGTGTCACAGGACGGATACGAGCAGTACTTC. It translates to CASSQVSQDGYEQYF.

By sample share, this clone is medium-sized. The same CDR3 can be traced to other DNA sequences in this sample. The CDR3 sequence is CASSLGQGVIYTF. The CDR3 region has the DNA TGCGCCAGCAGCTTAGGGCAGGGAGTTATCTACACCTTC. The rearrangement joins TRBV5-1 to TRBJ1-2; D might be TRBD1 (5 bases). From germline, CDR1 is SGHRS and CDR2 YFSETQ. CDR3 size: 13 residues. V was shortened by 2 bases and J by 10 bases, with 15 bases between the two germline ends.

This chain uses TRBV29-1 with TRBJ2-3; 11 nucleotides align to TRBD2. The CDR3 is made up of 17 amino acids. The trim removed 1 base at V and 4 bases at J, leaving 10 bases unmatched. Germline V lookup: CDR1 SQVTM, CDR2 ANQGSEA. The CDR3 sequence: CSVEGLAGGGGPDTQYF. The DNA for the CDR3 is TGCAGCGTTGAAGGGCTAGCGGGAGGAGGTGGCCCAGATACGCAGTATTTT.

The chain couples TRBV7-9 to TRBJ1-3; D not certain. Germline V gene sequence: CDR1 SEHNR, CDR2 FQNEAQ (reference sequence). This CDR3 has 14 amino acids. V shed 1 base and J shed 2 bases, with 6 bases lying between them. CDR3 coding DNA: TGTGCCAGCAGCTTAGGTACGGCTGGAAACACCATATATTTT. This translates into CASSLGTAGNTIYF.

The chain employs TRBV6-1 and TRBJ1-5; 12 nucleotides line up with TRBD1. This CDR3 comprises 15 residues. CDR1 is MNHNS and CDR2 is SASEGT in the germline V gene. V was clipped by 5 bases and J by 5 bases; unmatched bases: 4. In DNA form, the CDR3 reads TGTGCCAGCAGTACCGGGACAGGGGGCGATCAGCCCCAGCATTTT. Encoded protein: CASSTGTGGDQPQHF.

The chain employs TRBV28 and TRBJ1-2, with D possibly matching TRBD1 (6 bases). The CDR3 length is 15 residues. Germline V gene data show CDR1 as MDHEN and CDR2 as SYDVKM. Trimming took off 7 bases at V and 0 bases at J, with 15 bases between the two ends. CDR3 DNA: TGTGCCAGCAATACAGAAGGGGGAGCTAACTATGGCTACACCTTC. Its translation is CASNTEGGANYGYTF.

The chain carries TRBV5-1 and TRBJ1-1; D might be TRBD1 (5 bases). CDR3 length: 16 residues. V was shortened by 3 bases and J by 4 bases, with 19 bases between the two germline ends. Germline CDR1 and CDR2: SGHRS and YFSETQ. CDR3 sequence (DNA): TGCGCCAGCAGCTGGGAAATGACGGGAGGGGTCACTGAAGCTTTCTTT. Protein: CASSWEMTGGVTEAFF.

The genes are TRBV19 and TRBJ1-2; D unclear. The CDR3 covers 12 residues. Germline values: CDR1 LNHDA, CDR2 SQIVND (reference sequence). Trimming pared 3 bases from V and 7 bases from J, leaving 9 bases between. The DNA for the CDR3 is TGTGCCAGTAGTATGGCGGTTTCTGGCTACACCTTC. It is translated as CASSMAVSGYTF.

The rearrangement joins TRBV6-1 to TRBJ1-5; 10 bases align to TRBD1. From germline, CDR1 is MNHNS and CDR2 SASEGT. J gave up 12 bases and V 4 bases, and 21 bases lay outside the gene matches. CDR3 length equals 18 residues. CDR3 DNA sequence: TGTGCCAGCAGTGCCCGGGACAGGGGTCGGAGGAGCAATCGGCTCCAGCATTTT. Its translation: CASSARDRGRRSNRLQHF.

The chain employs TRBV6-6 and TRBJ2-3; possibly TRBD1 or TRBD2 for D (5 bases each). This CDR3 comprises 14 residues. Per the germline V gene, CDR1 is MNHNY and CDR2 is SVGAGI (reference sequence). Trimming shortened V by 5 bases and J by 10 bases, and 19 bases separated the two germline ends. The CDR3 nucleotides read TGTGCCAGCAGTACGGTTCAAGAGAGGGGTGCGCAGTATTTT. The encoded protein is CASSTVQERGAQYF.

The V gene is TRBV5-1, the J gene TRBJ1-1; D call uncertain. V lost 0 bases and J lost 0, with 6 bases in between. The length of the CDR3 is 14 residues. Germline CDR1 is SGHRS and CDR2 is YFSETQ. CDR3 residues: CASSLVGMNTEAFF. The CDR3 DNA sequence: TGCGCCAGCAGCTTGGTCGGGATGAACACTGAAGCTTTCTTT.

The gene calls are TRBV30 and TRBJ2-7, with TRBD2 as a possible D gene (6 bases). The CDR3 covers 15 residues. CDR1 is GTSNPN and CDR2 is SVGIG in the germline V gene (reference sequence). V shed 1 base and J shed 3 bases, with 16 bases lying between them. The CDR3 region is CAWSDGLRRGYEQYF. The CDR3 DNA reads TGTGCCTGGAGTGACGGCCTACGGCGGGGCTACGAGCAGTACTTC.

The chain has TRBV6-5 and TRBJ2-1; TRBD2 matches at 7 bases. The V gene end was trimmed by 6 bases and the J gene end by 8 bases; junction bases not matched to a gene: 13. This CDR3 contains 15 residues. Germline lookup yields CDR1 MNHEY and CDR2 SVGAGI. Here the CDR3 reads CASSKRAGVRDEQFF. The CDR3 DNA reads as TGTGCCAGCAGCAAGCGGGCGGGAGTTAGGGATGAGCAGTTCTTC.

This chain links TRBV28 with TRBJ1-5; D is perhaps TRBD1 (5 bases). Germline CDR1 MDHEN, CDR2 SYDVKM. This CDR3 has 12 amino acids. V lost 4 bases, J lost 13 bases, and 14 bases lay in between. CDR3 protein: CASSSPGFRQHF. The DNA of the CDR3 is TGTGCCAGCAGTTCGCCAGGGTTTAGGCAGCATTTT.

This chain connects TRBV19 to TRBJ1-1, with TRBD1 as a possible D gene (5 bases). Trimming took off 4 bases at V and 5 bases at J, with 14 bases between the two ends. The CDR3 totals 14 residues. Germline values: CDR1 LNHDA, CDR2 SQIVND (reference sequence). CDR3 sequence reads: CASSKGQGGTEAFF. In nucleotides, the CDR3 is TGTGCCAGTAGTAAGGGGCAGGGAGGTACTGAAGCTTTCTTT.

The rearrangement links TRBV29-1 to TRBJ2-2; TRBD1 matches 9 bases. The CDR3 totals 14 residues. The germline V gene has CDR1 SQVTM and CDR2 ANQGSEA. The trim removed 7 bases at V and 0 bases at J, leaving 3 bases unmatched. The CDR3 loop reads CSGGQGTNTGELFF. CDR3 nucleotide sequence: TGCAGCGGTGGACAGGGGACGAACACCGGGGAGCTGTTTTTT.

V and J are TRBV7-2 and TRBJ1-5; D is undetermined. Trimming stripped 1 base from V and 0 bases from J, with 10 bases between. This CDR3 comprises 16 residues. Per the germline V gene, CDR1 is SGHTA and CDR2 is FQGNSA. The CDR3 DNA reads TGTGCCAGCAGCTTAGGGGCCCTTTATAGCAATCAGCCCCAGCATTTT. Protein: CASSLGALYSNQPQHF.

The chain carries TRBV5-1 and TRBJ2-1; 11 bases match TRBD2. The V and J ends lost 3 bases and 5 bases, in that order; junction bases with no gene match: 4. Germline-derived CDR1 and CDR2 are SGHRS and YFSETQ. This CDR3 contains 15 residues. CDR3 nucleotides: TGCGCCAGCAGCTCCCTAGCGGGAGGTAACAATGAGCAGTTCTTC. This encodes CASSSLAGGNNEQFF.